This TCR beta chain comes out of a study of T cell responses to AZD1222 COVID-19 vaccine. Regarding the study as a whole: There were repertoire samples only from the period after the peak T cell response. Seropositive at baseline were only a handful of AZD1222 recipients. The sample set comprised mostly white British donors with more females, and clonal diversity was possibly underestimated. Spike-specific TCR breadth and depth rose after two AZD1222 doses.

The method was immunoSEQ multiplex PCR; TCRdb's version includes in-frame clones alone and lacks a portion of them. Of about 170,000 clones detected, approximately 95% appear once; the ten largest clones hold approximately 3.9%. The CDR3 runs 14 residues. The V and J ends lost 7 bases and 2 bases respectively, with 15 bases between them. CDR1 GTSNPN and CDR2 SVGIG come from the germline V gene (reference sequence). This clone was picked up one time. What it binds is not known. The sequencing here drew on peripheral blood, taken on day 0 of AZD1222 vaccination. V gene TRBV30 combines with J gene TRBJ1-3; D might be TRBD1 (5 bases). This receptor was identified in an adult in good health. For the CDR3, the DNA is TGTGCCTCCAGGGAGGGGACGGCTGGAAACACCATATATTTT. As protein: CASREGTAGNTIYF. Full variable domain (rest looked up from reference TRBV30 and TRBJ1-3): SQTIHQWPATLVQPVGSPLSLECTVEGTSNPNLYWYRQAAGRGLQLLFYSVGIGQISSEVPQNLSASRPQDRQFILSSKKLLLSDSGFYLCASREGTAGNTIYFGEGSWLTVV.